This T cell receptor (beta chain) stems from a study of technical replicates of blood from a handful of donors. Per germline, CDR1 SSHAT and CDR2 FNYEAQ (reference sequence). CDR3 length equals 15 residues. V was pared by 5 bases and J by 3 bases, with 8 bases of the junction left unmatched. Sequencing used immunoSEQ multiplex PCR; TCRdb keeps in-frame clones, though not all of them. The repertoire holds 75,000 to 100,000 clones, with roughly 96% as singletons. Sequencing used T cells isolated from PBMCs. The V gene is TRBV7-7, the J gene TRBJ2-5; 8 bases are a match to TRBD2. The origin of this receptor is a human donor in good health. The CDR3 DNA reads as TGTGCCAGCAGCCGGCGGGGGGCGCTGGAAGAGACCCAGTACTTC. It yields the protein CASSRRGALEETQYF.